This T cell receptor beta chain was documented in a study of response to subunit inactivated influenza vaccine. The V gene lost 1 base and the J gene lost 2 bases, with 10 bases spanning the gap. The V gene's germline CDR1 is SGHTA and CDR2 FQGNSA. The CDR3 is 15 amino acids. TCRdb re-analysed the RT-PCR reads in MiXCR, keeping a single row per CDR3 protein. The profile shows hundreds of thousands of distinct CDR3 sequences, around 8% of them singletons. This chain uses TRBV7-2 with TRBJ2-3; D not resolved. This specimen consisted of PBMCs from blood, obtained around 25 months after vaccination. The TCR was taken from a man between 50 and 69 years old who received an inactivated influenza vaccine. CDR3 protein: CASSLGWLNTDTQYF. In nucleotides, the CDR3 is TGTGCCAGCAGCTTAGGGTGGCTCAACACAGATACGCAGTATTTT. Full variable domain (remainder filled in from reference TRBV7-2 and TRBJ2-3): GAGVSQSPSNKVTEKGKDVELRCDPISGHTALYWYRQSLGQGLEFLIYFQGNSAPDKSGLPSDRFSAERTGGSVSTLTIQRTQQEDSAVYLCASSLGWLNTDTQYFGPGTRLTVL.